The 19 T cell receptor beta chains below were found in one sample sequenced in a study of spatial heterogeneity in lung cancer. The study's findings and limits: The study found that expanded intratumoral alpha and beta TCR counts tracked tumor mutation counts.

TCRdb redid the calling of the 5' RACE reads with MiXCR, one entry per CDR3 protein. This table holds about 5,100 distinct CDR3 sequences, approximately 6.6% found once. Antigens of these TCRs are unknown. Described time point: sample taken at primary tumor resection. The specimen comprised lung tumor tissue, sampled at surgery. The receptors originated from a male donor with early-stage non-small cell lung cancer.

The chain joins TRBV19 to TRBJ2-2, with D possibly called TRBD1 or TRBD2 (5 bases each). Trimming took 4 bases from V and 7 from J, leaving 16 bases between them. The CDR3 contains 15 residues. CDR1 and CDR2 (germline): LNHDA, SQIVND (reference sequence). Here the CDR3 DNA reads TGTGCCAGTAGTACCGGGGCCTCACCGGTCGGGGAGCTGTTTTTT. Translated: CASSTGASPVGELFF.

There are a few counts of this clonotype. This rearrangement joins TRBV24-1 to TRBJ2-2, with 9 bases lining up with TRBD1. The CDR3 loop spans 14 amino acids. The ends lost 6 bases at V and 5 bases at J; junction bases unmatched: 3. CDR1 is KGHDR, CDR2 SFDVKD, per germline. The CDR3 region is CATSRDRGTGELFF. CDR3 bases: TGTGCCACCAGTCGAGACAGGGGGACCGGGGAGCTGTTTTTT.

By share, this clonotype counts as medium-sized. V and J are TRBV5-4 and TRBJ1-2; 9 bases align to TRBD1. Germline CDR1 SGHNT, CDR2 YYREEE (reference sequence). V shed 0 bases and J 4 bases; nucleotides not matched to a gene: 7. This CDR3 has 16 residues. CDR3 bases: TGTGCCAGCAGCTTGGGTACAGGGGGCATAGGCTATGGCTACACCTTC. As protein: CASSLGTGGIGYGYTF.

Judged by abundance, this clonotype is medium-sized. The chain joins TRBV20-1 to TRBJ2-7, with D possibly matching TRBD2 (6 bases). Germline V gene sequence: CDR1 DFQATT, CDR2 SNEGSKA (reference sequence). The CDR3 covers 14 residues. The V and J ends lost 3 bases and 4 bases respectively, with 16 bases between them. The CDR3 region is CSASLGGPSYEQYF. In nucleotides, the CDR3 is TGCAGTGCTAGTCTTGGAGGGCCGTCGTACGAGCAGTACTTC.

By sample fraction, this clonotype is medium-sized. The V and J genes are TRBV10-3 and TRBJ2-1; D unclear. Trimming pared 2 bases from V and 9 bases from J, leaving 8 bases between. The CDR3 is made up of 12 amino acids. Germline assignment: CDR1 ENHRY and CDR2 SYGVKD. CDR3 region: CAISEVISEQFF. In DNA, the CDR3 is TGTGCCATCAGTGAGGTTATTAGTGAGCAGTTCTTC.

This clonotype has ten or more counts. This chain links TRBV5-4 with TRBJ2-6, with 9 bases fitting TRBD1. Germline CDR1 SGHNT, CDR2 YYREEE (reference sequence). The CDR3 totals 18 residues. The junction had 4 bases not matched to a gene; V was cut back by 0 bases and J by 0 bases. The CDR3 region has the DNA TGTGCCAGCAGCTTGGGGACAGGGGCCTACTCTGGGGCCAACGTCCTGACTTTC. Translating it yields CASSLGTGAYSGANVLTF.

This clonotype is labeled as medium-sized. The J gene is TRBJ2-7, the V gene TRBV6-6, with 10 bases aligning to TRBD2. Germline V gene lookup returns CDR1 MNHNY and CDR2 SVGAGI (reference sequence). The CDR3 runs to 15 residues. Germline trimming cut 8 bases from V and 0 bases from J; bases unmatched to any gene: 7. The CDR3 DNA follows: TGTGCCAGCCGATCGGTAGCGGGAGGCTCCTACGAGCAGTACTTC. This translates into CASRSVAGGSYEQYF.

About this clonotype itself: A read error may explain this, as a much larger clone is one base away. Because it lacks the conserved phenylalanine or tryptophan at the end, this CDR3 is likely a read error. The chain employs TRBV7-9 and TRBJ2-5; D remains unclear. Germline V CDR1 and CDR2: SEHNR, FQNEAQ (reference sequence). Trimming pared 5 bases from V and 5 bases from J, leaving 9 bases between. CDR3 length: 12 residues. CDR3 DNA sequence: TGTGCCAGCAGCCCCTCCCCGGAGACCCAGTACATC. Its protein product is CASSPSPETQYI.

This clonotype was observed a few times. V is TRBV5-6 and J is TRBJ2-5; 7 bases map to TRBD1. With 3 bases clipped from V and 4 bases from J, the junction kept 6 bases outside the gene matches. Germline values: CDR1 SGHDT, CDR2 YYEEEE. The CDR3 totals 14 residues. CDR3 bases: TGTGCCAGCAGCTCTAACAGGGGCGGAGAGACCCAGTACTTC. Its translation: CASSSNRGGETQYF.

By its share, this clonotype is medium-sized. This sequence joins TRBV7-8 and TRBJ2-7; 14 nucleotides line up with TRBD2. The CDR3 loop spans 16 amino acids. Unmatched junction bases numbered 8, after V lost 5 bases and J lost 5 bases. Germline V lookup: CDR1 SGHVS, CDR2 FQNEAQ. Written as DNA, the CDR3 is TGTGCCAGCAGCAATGGACTAGCGGGGGGCGGGAACGAGCAGTACTTC. It specifies CASSNGLAGGGNEQYF.

The sample holds many counts of this clonotype. DNA for the CDR3: TGTGCCAGCAGCGCATACCGGGACAGGGTGTACGAGCAGTACTTC. It codes for CASSAYRDRVYEQYF. This sequence joins TRBV7-7 and TRBJ2-7, with TRBD1 matching over 9 bases. The CDR3 extends over 15 amino acids. Germline assignment: CDR1 SSHAT and CDR2 FNYEAQ (reference sequence). J gave up 4 bases and V 5 bases, and 9 bases lay outside the gene matches.

This clonotype was counted many times. The chain uses TRBV10-3 and TRBJ2-7, with D hard to call. V lost 2 bases and J 0 bases, leaving 14 bases between the germline ends. Looked up from germline, CDR1 is ENHRY and CDR2 is SYGVKD. This CDR3 is 16 amino acids long. CDR3 sequence: CAISEVGDRASYEQYF. The CDR3 nucleotides are TGTGCCATCAGTGAGGTAGGAGATCGGGCCTCCTACGAGCAGTACTTC.

In this sample, this clonotype turned up many times. The chain links TRBV7-2 to TRBJ2-5, with 12 nucleotides matching TRBD2. The CDR3 has 16 residues. CDR1 SGHTA and CDR2 FQGNSA come from the germline V gene. V trimming: 5 bases; J trimming: 2 bases; junction bases outside the gene matches: 6. The CDR3 DNA follows: TGTGCCAGCAGCCCTGGACTAGCGGGAAATCAAGAGACCCAGTACTTC. This encodes CASSPGLAGNQETQYF.

Many counts were recorded for this clonotype. The chain is built from TRBV13 and TRBJ2-3; TRBD2 aligns across 12 bases. The CDR3 has 19 amino acids. The germline CDR1 and CDR2 sequences are PRHDT and FYEKMQ (reference sequence). V lost 4 bases, J lost 4 bases, and 15 bases stayed unmatched. This CDR3 is CASSSTNLAGGPRADTQYF. The CDR3 region has the DNA TGTGCCAGCAGCTCTACAAATCTAGCGGGGGGGCCGAGGGCAGATACGCAGTATTTT.

This clonotype was picked up a small number of times. V is TRBV30 and J is TRBJ2-4; D ambiguous. The V and J ends lost 5 bases and 0 bases respectively, with 14 bases between them. The CDR3 consists of 15 residues. Germline loops: CDR1 GTSNPN, CDR2 SVGIG (reference sequence). The CDR3 protein is CAWEDPSGAKNIQYF. CDR3 DNA sequence: TGTGCCTGGGAGGACCCGTCTGGAGCCAAAAACATTCAGTACTTC.

This clonotype showed up many times. The chain uses TRBV7-9 and TRBJ2-5, with D perhaps given as TRBD1 or TRBD2 (5 bases each). This CDR3 has 15 residues. The germline V gene encodes CDR1 SEHNR and CDR2 FQNEAQ (reference sequence). Trimming removed 2 bases from V and 7 bases from J, with 17 bases in between. CDR3 sequence reads: CASSLIGARRGTQYF. The CDR3, as DNA: TGTGCCAGCAGCTTAATCGGGGCCAGGCGAGGGACCCAGTACTTC.

This clonotype was counted ten times or more. The gene calls are TRBV7-2 and TRBJ2-3; D might be TRBD2 (6 bases). V lost 6 bases and J 2 bases, leaving 15 bases between the germline ends. The CDR3 sequence is 15 residues long. Per the germline V gene, CDR1 is SGHTA and CDR2 is FQGNSA. CDR3 residues: CASSGDFPFTDTQYF. The CDR3 bases are TGTGCCAGCAGTGGGGACTTCCCCTTCACAGATACGCAGTATTTT.

In this sample, this clonotype turned up many times. The chain employs TRBV5-1 and TRBJ2-7, with 8 bases fitting TRBD1. Looked up from germline, CDR1 is SGHRS and CDR2 is YFSETQ. Losses at the gene ends were 3 bases for V and 4 bases for J; bases not matched to a gene: 12. The CDR3 covers 16 residues. The CDR3, as DNA: TGCGCCAGCAGCTCGGGACAGGCCACGTTTCGGTACGAGCAGTACTTC. The encoded protein is CASSSGQATFRYEQYF.

This clonotype was seen repeatedly, ten times or more. The rearrangement links TRBV29-1 to TRBJ2-7; D is unresolved. V was clipped by 4 bases and J by 6 bases, with 13 bases between them. The CDR3 is 12 residues long. Germline CDR1 is SQVTM and CDR2 is ANQGSEA. CDR3 nucleotides: TGCAGCGTTGGTCGTTCATTTGGCGAGCAGTACTTC. Translated: CSVGRSFGEQYF.